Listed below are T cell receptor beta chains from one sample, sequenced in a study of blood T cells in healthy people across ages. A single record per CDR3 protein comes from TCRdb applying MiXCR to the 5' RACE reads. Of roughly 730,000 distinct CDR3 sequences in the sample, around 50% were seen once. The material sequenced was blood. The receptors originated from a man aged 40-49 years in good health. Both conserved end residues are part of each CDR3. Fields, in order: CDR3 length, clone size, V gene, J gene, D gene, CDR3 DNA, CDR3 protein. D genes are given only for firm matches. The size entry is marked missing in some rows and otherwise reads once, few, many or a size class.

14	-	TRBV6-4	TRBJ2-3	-	TGTGCCAGCAGTGATTCATCCAGGGGAGATACGCAGTATTTT	CASSDSSRGDTQYF
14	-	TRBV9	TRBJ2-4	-	TGTGCCAGCAGCGTAGGTGTAGCCAAAAACATTCAGTACTTC	CASSVGVAKNIQYF
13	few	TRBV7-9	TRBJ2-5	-	TGTGCCAGCAGCACCCGGACCGTGGAGACCCAGTACTTC	CASSTRTVETQYF
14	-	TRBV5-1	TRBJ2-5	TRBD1	TGCGCCAGCAGCATAGGACAGGCACAAGAGACCCAGTACTTC	CASSIGQAQETQYF
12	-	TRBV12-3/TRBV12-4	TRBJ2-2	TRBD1	TGTGCCAGCAGCTCCGGACAGGGCGGGCTGTTTTTT	CASSSGQGGLFF
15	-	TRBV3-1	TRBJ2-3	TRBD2	TGTGCCAGCAGCCACGGGACTAGCGGGGGGGATACGCAGTATTTT	CASSHGTSGGDTQYF
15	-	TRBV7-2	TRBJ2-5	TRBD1	TGTGCCAGCAGCTTCGAGGGGGCACTCCAAGAGACCCAGTACTTC	CASSFEGALQETQYF
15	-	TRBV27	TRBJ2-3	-	TGTGCCAGCAGTCTCGGGCCCCCGGACACGGATACGCAGTATTTT	CASSLGPPDTDTQYF
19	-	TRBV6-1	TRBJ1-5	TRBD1	TGTGCCAGCAGCCTCGAATTTAACAGGGGAATCGGTTACAATCAGCCCCAGCATTTT	CASSLEFNRGIGYNQPQHF
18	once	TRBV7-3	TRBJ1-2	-	TGTGCCAGCAGCTTGGAGGGAATCCTTACAAAATCTAACTATGGCTACACCTTC	CASSLEGILTKSNYGYTF
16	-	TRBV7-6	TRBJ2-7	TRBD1	TGTGCCAGCAGCCCCTCCTTATCGACAGGGAATTACGAGCAGTACTTC	CASSPSLSTGNYEQYF
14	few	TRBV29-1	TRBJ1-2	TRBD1	TGCAGCGTTGAACCGGCTGGACAGGGAAGTGGCTACACCTTC	CSVEPAGQGSGYTF
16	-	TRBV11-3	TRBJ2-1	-	TGTGCCAGCAGCTTAGTACACGGGGGATCCTACAATGAGCAGTTCTTC	CASSLVHGGSYNEQFF
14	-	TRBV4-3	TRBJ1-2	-	TGCGCCAGCAGCCAAGATCGGACAGTCTATGGCTACACCTTC	CASSQDRTVYGYTF
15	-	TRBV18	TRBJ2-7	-	TGTGCCAGCTCACCGGGCGGACGACGGACCTACGAGCAGTACTTC	CASSPGGRRTYEQYF
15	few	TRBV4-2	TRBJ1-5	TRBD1	TGTGCCAGCAGCCAAGGGACAGGGAGAAGCTATGCCCAGCATTTT	CASSQGTGRSYAQHF
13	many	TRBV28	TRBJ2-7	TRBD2	TGTGCCAGCAGTTTAGGGGGGGTATCCGAGCAGTACTTC	CASSLGGVSEQYF
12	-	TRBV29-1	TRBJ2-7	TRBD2	TGCAGCGTCCTTGCGGGGGGGTACGAGCAGTACTTC	CSVLAGGYEQYF
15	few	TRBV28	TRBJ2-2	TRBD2	TGTGCCAGCAGCCAGATCAGCGGGGGGACCGGGGAGCTGTTTTTT	CASSQISGGTGELFF
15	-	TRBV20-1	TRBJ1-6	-	TGCAGTGCCTCGACGGCAAGCTCCTATAATTCACCCCTCCACTTT	CSASTASSYNSPLHF
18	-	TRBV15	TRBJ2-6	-	TGTGCCACCAGCAGCTTACAGGGCCAAAGCTCTGGGGCCAACGTCCTGACTTTC	CATSSLQGQSSGANVLTF
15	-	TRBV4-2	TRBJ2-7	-	TGTGCCAGCAGCCAAGACCTTCCGGGAACCTACGAGCAGTACTTC	CASSQDLPGTYEQYF
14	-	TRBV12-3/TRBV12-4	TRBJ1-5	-	TGTGCCAGCAGTTTAGGGGCAGGGGTCCAGCCCCAGCATTTT	CASSLGAGVQPQHF
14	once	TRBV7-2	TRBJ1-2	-	TGTGCCAGCAGCCCAGCCCAGGGCTACTATGGCTACACCTTC	CASSPAQGYYGYTF
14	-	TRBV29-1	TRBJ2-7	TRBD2	TGCAGCGTTGTCTACCTAGCGGGGTACAATGAGCAGTACTTC	CSVVYLAGYNEQYF
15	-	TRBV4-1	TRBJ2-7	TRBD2	TGCGCCAGCAGCCGCCCGGCTAGCGGGTCCTACGAGCAGTACTTC	CASSRPASGSYEQYF
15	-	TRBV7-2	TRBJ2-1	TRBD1	TGTGCCAGCAGCCCCGACAGGGGGGGAATACGTGAGCAGTTCTTC	CASSPDRGGIREQFF
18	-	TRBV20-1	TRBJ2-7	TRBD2	TGCAGTGCTAGTTCCTTTGGGACTAGCGGGAGATACACCTACGAGCAGTACTTC	CSASSFGTSGRYTYEQYF
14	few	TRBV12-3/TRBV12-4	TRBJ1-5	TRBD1	TGTGCCAGCAGTATAGGACAGGGGAATCAGCCCCAGCATTTT	CASSIGQGNQPQHF
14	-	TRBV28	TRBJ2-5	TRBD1	TGTGCCAGCAGCAGACAGGGGAGAATGGAGACCCAGTACTTC	CASSRQGRMETQYF
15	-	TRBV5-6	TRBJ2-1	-	TGTGCCAGCAGCTTGGGCCTAGCCCCTCACAATGAGCAGTTCTTC	CASSLGLAPHNEQFF
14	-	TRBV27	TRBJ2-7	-	TGTGCCAGCAGCCCATTTCGGCGCCAGGACGAGCAGTACTTC	CASSPFRRQDEQYF
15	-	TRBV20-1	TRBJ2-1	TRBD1	TGCAGTGCTAGAGAGGGACAGAGAGACTACAATGAGCAGTTCTTC	CSAREGQRDYNEQFF
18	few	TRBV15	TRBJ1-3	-	TGTGCCACCAGCCCATGGGGGGGTAGGGCCCTCTCTGGAAACACCATATATTTT	CATSPWGGRALSGNTIYF
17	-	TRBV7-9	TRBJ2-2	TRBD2	TGTGCCAGCAGCTCCGGGGGGGGACTAGCGCAGAAGGAGGAGCTGTTTTTT	CASSSGGGLAQKEELFF
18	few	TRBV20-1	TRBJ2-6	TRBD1	TGCAGTGCTAGAGATAGAAGGACAGGGAACTCTGGGGCCAACGTCCTGACTTTC	CSARDRRTGNSGANVLTF
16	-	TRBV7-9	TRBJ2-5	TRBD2	TGTGCCAGCAGTCCTCGGACTAGCGGGTTAGAAGAGACCCAGTACTTC	CASSPRTSGLEETQYF
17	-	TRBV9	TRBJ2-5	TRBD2	TGTGCCAGCAGCGTAACCCAAATAGCGGGAGCTGTGGAGACCCAGTACTTC	CASSVTQIAGAVETQYF
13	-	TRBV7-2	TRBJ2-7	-	TGTGCCAGCAGCTACGTGGGGCGGTACGAGCAGTACTTC	CASSYVGRYEQYF
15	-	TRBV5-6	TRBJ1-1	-	TGTGCCAGCAGCTTGGTACATCGGCCGAAGCTTGAAGCTTTCTTT	CASSLVHRPKLEAFF
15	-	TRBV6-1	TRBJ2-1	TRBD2	TGTGCCAGCAGACCTAGCGGACTCTCCTACAATGAGCAGTTCTTC	CASRPSGLSYNEQFF
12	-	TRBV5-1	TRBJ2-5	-	TGCGCCAGCACGGCGAACCAAGAGACCCAGTACTTC	CASTANQETQYF
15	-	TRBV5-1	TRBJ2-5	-	TGCGCCAGCAGCTTGGCCCCTAGGTCGGAAGAGACCCAGTACTTC	CASSLAPRSEETQYF
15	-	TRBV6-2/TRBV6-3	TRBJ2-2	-	TGTGCCAGCAGTTGGGGGGACATCTACACCGGGGAGCTGTTTTTT	CASSWGDIYTGELFF
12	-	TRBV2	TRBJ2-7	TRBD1	TGTGCCAGCAAGGGACAGACCTACGAGCAGTACTTC	CASKGQTYEQYF
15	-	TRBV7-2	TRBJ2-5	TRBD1	TGTGCCAGCAGCCAGGACAGGCTGGGGCAAGAGACCCAGTACTTC	CASSQDRLGQETQYF
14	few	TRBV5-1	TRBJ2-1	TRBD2	TGCGCCAGCAGCCAGGGACTAGCGGGCGTAGAGCAGTTCTTC	CASSQGLAGVEQFF
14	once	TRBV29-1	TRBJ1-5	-	TGCAGCGTTGAAGAGGGGTCGGCCTATCAGCCCCAGCATTTT	CSVEEGSAYQPQHF